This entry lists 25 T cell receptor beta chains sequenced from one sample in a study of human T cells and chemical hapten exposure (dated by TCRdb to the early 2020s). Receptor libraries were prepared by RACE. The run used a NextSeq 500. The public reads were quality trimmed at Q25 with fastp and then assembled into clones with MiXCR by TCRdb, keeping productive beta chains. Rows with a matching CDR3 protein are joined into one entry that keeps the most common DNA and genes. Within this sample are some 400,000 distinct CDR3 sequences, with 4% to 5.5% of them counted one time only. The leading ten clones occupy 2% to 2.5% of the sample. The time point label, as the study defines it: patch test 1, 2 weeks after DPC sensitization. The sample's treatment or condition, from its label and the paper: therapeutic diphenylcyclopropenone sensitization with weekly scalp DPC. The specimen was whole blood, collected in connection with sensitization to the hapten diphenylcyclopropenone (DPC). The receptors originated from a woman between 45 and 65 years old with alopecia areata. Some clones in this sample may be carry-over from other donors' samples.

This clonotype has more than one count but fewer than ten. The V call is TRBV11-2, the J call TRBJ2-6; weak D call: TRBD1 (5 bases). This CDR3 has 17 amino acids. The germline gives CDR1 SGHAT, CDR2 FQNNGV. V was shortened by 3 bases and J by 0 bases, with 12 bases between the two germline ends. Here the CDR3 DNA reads TGTGCCAGCAGCTTTGGACAAGTTAGCTCTGGGGCCAACGTCCTGACTTTC. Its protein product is CASSFGQVSSGANVLTF.

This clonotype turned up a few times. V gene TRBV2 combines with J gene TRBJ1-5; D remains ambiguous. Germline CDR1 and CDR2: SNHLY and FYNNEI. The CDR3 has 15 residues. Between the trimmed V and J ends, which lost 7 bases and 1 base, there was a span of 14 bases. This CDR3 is CASTQEKLSNQPQHF. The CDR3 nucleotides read TGTGCCAGCACGCAGGAAAAACTCAGCAATCAGCCCCAGCATTTT.

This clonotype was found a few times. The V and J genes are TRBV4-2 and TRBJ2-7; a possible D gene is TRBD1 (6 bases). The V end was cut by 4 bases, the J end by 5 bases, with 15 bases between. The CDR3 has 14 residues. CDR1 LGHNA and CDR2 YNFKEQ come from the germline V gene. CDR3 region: CASSPGIPGDEQYF. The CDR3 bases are TGTGCCAGCAGCCCAGGGATACCAGGGGACGAGCAGTACTTC.

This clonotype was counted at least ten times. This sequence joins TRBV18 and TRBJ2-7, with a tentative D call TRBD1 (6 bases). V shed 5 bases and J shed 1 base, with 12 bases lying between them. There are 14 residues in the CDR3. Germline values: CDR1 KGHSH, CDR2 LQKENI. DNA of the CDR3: TGTGCCAGCTCAGCGAGCAGGGGTTCCTACGAGCAGTACTTC. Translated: CASSASRGSYEQYF.

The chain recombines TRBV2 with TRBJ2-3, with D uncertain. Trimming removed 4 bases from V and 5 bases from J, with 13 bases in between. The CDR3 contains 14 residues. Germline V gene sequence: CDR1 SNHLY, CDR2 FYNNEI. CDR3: CASSVNELLDTQYF. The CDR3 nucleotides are TGTGCCAGCAGTGTTAACGAACTCTTAGATACGCAGTATTTT.

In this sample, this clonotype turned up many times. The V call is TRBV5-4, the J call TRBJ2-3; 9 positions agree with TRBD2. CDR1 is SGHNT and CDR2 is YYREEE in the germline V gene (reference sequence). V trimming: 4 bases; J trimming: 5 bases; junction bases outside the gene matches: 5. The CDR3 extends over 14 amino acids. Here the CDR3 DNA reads TGTGCCAGCAGCCCGACTAGCGGACGAGATACGCAGTATTTT. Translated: CASSPTSGRDTQYF.

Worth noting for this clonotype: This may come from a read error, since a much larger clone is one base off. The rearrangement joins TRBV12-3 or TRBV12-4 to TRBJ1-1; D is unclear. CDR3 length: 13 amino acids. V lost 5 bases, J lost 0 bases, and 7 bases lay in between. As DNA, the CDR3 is TGTGCCAGCAGTATTACAGTGAACACTGAAGCTTTCTTT. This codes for CASSITVNTEAFF.

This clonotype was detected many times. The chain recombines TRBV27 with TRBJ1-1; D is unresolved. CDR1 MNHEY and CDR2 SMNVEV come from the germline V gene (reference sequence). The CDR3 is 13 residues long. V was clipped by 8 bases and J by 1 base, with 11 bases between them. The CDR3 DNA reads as TGTGCCAGCGGGGTTATGGGGAACACTGAAGCTTTCTTT. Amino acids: CASGVMGNTEAFF.

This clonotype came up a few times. In DNA, the CDR3 is TGTGCCAGCAGCCTGCGGTACTTC. It specifies CASSLRYF. J is TRBJ2-7 and V is TRBV12-3 or TRBV12-4; D uncertain. Deletions cut 6 bases from V and 12 bases from J, with 6 bases between. The CDR3 is 8 amino acids.

The CDR3 here is CAWTPMSDFTGELFF. CDR3 nucleotides: TGTGCCTGGACACCCATGTCGGACTTCACCGGGGAGCTGTTTTTT. This chain joins TRBV30 and TRBJ2-2, with D tentatively TRBD2 (5 bases). Trimming removed 4 bases at V and 4 bases at J, with 16 bases between. The CDR3 consists of 15 residues. Germline loops: CDR1 GTSNPN, CDR2 SVGIG (reference sequence).

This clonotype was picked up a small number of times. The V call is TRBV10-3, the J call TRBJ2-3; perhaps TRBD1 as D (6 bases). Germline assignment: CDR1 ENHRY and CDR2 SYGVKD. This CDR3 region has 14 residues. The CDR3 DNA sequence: TGTACGGACAGCCGCCGGACCCACACAGATACGCAGTATTTT. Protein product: CTDSRRTHTDTQYF.

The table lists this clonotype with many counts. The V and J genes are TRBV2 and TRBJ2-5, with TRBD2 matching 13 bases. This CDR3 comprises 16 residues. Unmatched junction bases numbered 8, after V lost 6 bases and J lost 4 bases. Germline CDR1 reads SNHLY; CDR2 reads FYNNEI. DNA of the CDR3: TGTGCCAGCAGCCTCTGGACTAGCGGGAGCGCAGAGACCCAGTACTTC. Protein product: CASSLWTSGSAETQYF.

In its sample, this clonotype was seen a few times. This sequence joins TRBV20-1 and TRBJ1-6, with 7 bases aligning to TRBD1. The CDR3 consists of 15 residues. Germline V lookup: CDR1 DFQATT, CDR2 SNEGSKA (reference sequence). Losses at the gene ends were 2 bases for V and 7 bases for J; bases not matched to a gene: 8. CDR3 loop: CSARPTGKLNSPLHF. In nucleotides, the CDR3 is TGCAGTGCTAGACCGACAGGGAAACTGAATTCACCCCTCCACTTT.

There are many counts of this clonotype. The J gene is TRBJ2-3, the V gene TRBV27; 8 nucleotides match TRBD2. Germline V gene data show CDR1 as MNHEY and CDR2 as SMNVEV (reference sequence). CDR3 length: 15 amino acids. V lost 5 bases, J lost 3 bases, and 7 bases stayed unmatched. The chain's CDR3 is CASSPSSGGTDTQYF. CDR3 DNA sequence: TGTGCCAGCAGTCCATCGAGCGGGGGTACAGATACGCAGTATTTT.

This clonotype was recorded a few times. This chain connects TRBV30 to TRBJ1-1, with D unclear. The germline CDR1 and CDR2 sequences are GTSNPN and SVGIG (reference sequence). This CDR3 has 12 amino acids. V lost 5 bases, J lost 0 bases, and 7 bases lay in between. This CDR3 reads CAWGWMNTEAFF. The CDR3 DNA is TGTGCCTGGGGGTGGATGAACACTGAAGCTTTCTTT. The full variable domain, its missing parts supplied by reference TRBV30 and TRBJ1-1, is SQTIHQWPATLVQPVGSPLSLECTVEGTSNPNLYWYRQAAGRGLQLLFYSVGIGQISSEVPQNLSASRPQDRQFILSSKKLLLSDSGFYLCAWGWMNTEAFFGQGTRLTVV.

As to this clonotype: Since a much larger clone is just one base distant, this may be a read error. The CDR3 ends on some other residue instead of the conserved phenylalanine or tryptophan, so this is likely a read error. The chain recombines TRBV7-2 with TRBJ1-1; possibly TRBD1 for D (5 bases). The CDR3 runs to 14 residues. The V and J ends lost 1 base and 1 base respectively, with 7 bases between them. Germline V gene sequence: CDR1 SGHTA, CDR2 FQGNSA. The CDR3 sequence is CASSLGRANTEAFL. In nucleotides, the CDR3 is TGTGCCAGCAGCTTAGGCAGGGCGAACACTGAAGCTTTCCTT.

The DNA of the CDR3 is TGTGCCAGCTCCGGACAGGGCTTTGATGGCTACACCTTC. This gives the protein CASSGQGFDGYTF. The chain employs TRBV18 and TRBJ1-2; 8 bases map to TRBD1. V dropped 6 bases and J dropped 6; count of bases not matched to a gene: 6. This CDR3 has 13 amino acids. Germline V CDR1 and CDR2: KGHSH, LQKENI.

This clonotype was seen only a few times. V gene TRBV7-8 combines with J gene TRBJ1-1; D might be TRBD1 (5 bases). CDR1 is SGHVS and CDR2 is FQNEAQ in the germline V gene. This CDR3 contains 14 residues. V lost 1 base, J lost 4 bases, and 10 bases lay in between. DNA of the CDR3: TGTGCCAGCAGCTTAGACAGGCTAAGCACTGAAGCTTTCTTT. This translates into CASSLDRLSTEAFF.

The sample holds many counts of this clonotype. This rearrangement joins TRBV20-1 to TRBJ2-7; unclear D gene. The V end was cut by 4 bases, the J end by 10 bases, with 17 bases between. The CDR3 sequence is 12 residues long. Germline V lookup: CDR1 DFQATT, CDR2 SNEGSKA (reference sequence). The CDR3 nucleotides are TGCAGTGCTATCTCACAATTTAGGGAACAGTACTTC. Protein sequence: CSAISQFREQYF.

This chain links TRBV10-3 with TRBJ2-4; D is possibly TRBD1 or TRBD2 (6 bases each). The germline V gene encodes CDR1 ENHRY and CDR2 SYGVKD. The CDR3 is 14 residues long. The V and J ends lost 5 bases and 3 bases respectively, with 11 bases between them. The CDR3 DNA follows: TGTGCCATCAGTAGGGGGGACGGCAAAAACATTCAGTACTTC. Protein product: CAISRGDGKNIQYF.

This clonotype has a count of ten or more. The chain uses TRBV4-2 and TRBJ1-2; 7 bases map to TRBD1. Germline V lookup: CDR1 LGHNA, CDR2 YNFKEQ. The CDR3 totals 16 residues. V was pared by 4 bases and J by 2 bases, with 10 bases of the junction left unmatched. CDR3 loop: CASSPEKGQPNYGYTF. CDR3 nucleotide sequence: TGTGCCAGCAGCCCCGAAAAGGGACAGCCAAACTATGGCTACACCTTC.

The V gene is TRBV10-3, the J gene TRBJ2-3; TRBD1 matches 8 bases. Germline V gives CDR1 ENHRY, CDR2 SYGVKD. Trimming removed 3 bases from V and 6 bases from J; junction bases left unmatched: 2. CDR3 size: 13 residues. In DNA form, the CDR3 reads TGTGCCATCAGTGAATCAGGGGGCGATACGCAGTATTTT. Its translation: CAISESGGDTQYF.

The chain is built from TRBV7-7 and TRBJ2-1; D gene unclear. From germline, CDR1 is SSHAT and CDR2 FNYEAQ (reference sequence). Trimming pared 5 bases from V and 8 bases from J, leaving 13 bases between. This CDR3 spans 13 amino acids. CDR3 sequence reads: CASSPDRFHEQFF. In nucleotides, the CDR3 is TGTGCCAGCAGCCCAGACCGGTTCCATGAGCAGTTCTTC.

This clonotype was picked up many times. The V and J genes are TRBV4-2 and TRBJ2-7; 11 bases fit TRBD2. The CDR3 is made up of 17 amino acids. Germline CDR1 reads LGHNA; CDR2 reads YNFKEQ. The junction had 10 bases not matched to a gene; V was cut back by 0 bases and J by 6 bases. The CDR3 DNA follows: TGTGCCAGCAGCCAAGAGTTGGTAGCGGGAGGGCCGGGCGAGCAGTACTTC. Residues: CASSQELVAGGPGEQYF.

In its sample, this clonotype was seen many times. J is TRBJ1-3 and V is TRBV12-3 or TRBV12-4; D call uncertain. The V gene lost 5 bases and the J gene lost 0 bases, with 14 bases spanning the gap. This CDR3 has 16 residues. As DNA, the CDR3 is TGTGCCAGCAGTCTACAACTTGGGGACTCTGGAAACACCATATATTTT. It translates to CASSLQLGDSGNTIYF.